A selection of T cell receptor beta chains follows, all from one sample in a study of CD8+ T cells in alopecia areata. This table comes from immunoSEQ multiplex PCR, and its TCRdb copy is limited to in-frame clones, with some not included. The sample carries about 210,000 clones, 64% recorded once. The sample consisted of CD4+ T cells sorted from blood, taken at week 4, from a patient treated with tofacitinib. The receptors stem from a human donor with alopecia areata. Both conserved end residues are part of each CDR3. A D gene is named only where the DNA matches it firmly. The size entry is marked missing in some rows and otherwise reads once, few, many or a size class.

size: NA
D: NA
V: TRBV5-1
J: TRBJ1-1
CDR3: CASSQATNTEAFF
DNA: TGCGCCAGCAGCCAGGCTACGAACACTGAAGCTTTCTTT

size: NA
D: TRBD2
V: TRBV27
J: TRBJ2-3
CDR3: CASSLRLAGGDTQYF
DNA: TGTGCCAGCAGTTTGAGGCTAGCGGGTGGAGATACGCAGTATTTT

size: NA
D: NA
V: TRBV4-2
J: TRBJ1-1
CDR3: CASSQGGNGAGTEAFF
DNA: TGTGCCAGCAGCCAAGGAGGGAACGGGGCGGGCACTGAAGCTTTCTTT

size: NA
D: TRBD1
V: TRBV6-5
J: TRBJ2-4
CDR3: CASSYTQGLHIQYF
DNA: TGTGCCAGCAGTTACACACAGGGGCTTCACATTCAGTACTTC

size: NA
D: NA
V: TRBV29-1
J: TRBJ2-5
CDR3: CSVGGWETQYF
DNA: TGCAGCGTTGGGGGTTGGGAGACCCAGTACTTC

size: few
D: NA
V: TRBV25-1
J: TRBJ1-1
CDR3: CASSESYGEAFF
DNA: TGTGCCAGCAGCGAATCGTACGGGGAAGCTTTCTTT

size: once
D: TRBD2
V: TRBV7-2
J: TRBJ2-2
CDR3: CASSARRLAGTNTGELFF
DNA: TGTGCCAGCAGCGCTCGACGACTAGCGGGGACGAACACCGGGGAGCTGTTTTTT

size: NA
D: NA
V: TRBV27
J: TRBJ2-4
CDR3: CASSFAGVQYF
DNA: TGTGCCAGCAGTTTCGCAGGGGTTCAGTACTTC

size: NA
D: NA
V: TRBV5-1
J: TRBJ2-5
CDR3: CASSLRRGQETQYF
DNA: TGCGCCAGCAGCTTACGGCGGGGTCAAGAGACCCAGTACTTC

size: NA
D: NA
V: TRBV2
J: TRBJ1-1
CDR3: CASSESGRGLPNTEAFF
DNA: TGTGCCAGCAGTGAATCGGGCAGGGGACTCCCGAACACTGAAGCTTTCTTT

size: NA
D: NA
V: TRBV30
J: TRBJ1-1
CDR3: CAWSVNSGGRTEAFF
DNA: TGTGCCTGGAGTGTGAATAGTGGGGGCAGGACTGAAGCTTTCTTT

size: NA
D: NA
V: TRBV14
J: TRBJ2-1
CDR3: CASSASSNYNEQFF
DNA: TGTGCCAGCAGCGCAAGCTCTAACTACAATGAGCAGTTCTTC

size: NA
D: NA
V: TRBV7-2
J: TRBJ2-4
CDR3: CASSLGQYKNIQYF
DNA: TGTGCCAGCAGCTTAGGGCAGTACAAAAACATTCAGTACTTC

size: NA
D: NA
V: TRBV30
J: TRBJ1-2
CDR3: CAWSPLTGLSAYGYTF
DNA: TGTGCCTGGAGCCCACTGACTGGACTTTCCGCTTATGGCTACACCTTC

size: once
D: NA
V: TRBV7-2
J: TRBJ2-5
CDR3: CASSLGTVSETQYF
DNA: TGTGCCAGCAGCTTAGGCACGGTCTCCGAGACCCAGTACTTC

size: few
D: TRBD2
V: TRBV19
J: TRBJ2-5
CDR3: CASRLAGETQYF
DNA: TGTGCCAGTCGACTAGCAGGGGAGACCCAGTACTTC

size: NA
D: NA
V: TRBV7-9
J: TRBJ2-7
CDR3: CASSSLRGFYEQYF
DNA: TGTGCCAGCAGCTCCCTTCGGGGATTCTACGAGCAGTACTTC

size: NA
D: TRBD1
V: TRBV4-2
J: TRBJ2-7
CDR3: CASSRRQGADYEQYF
DNA: TGTGCCAGCAGCCGAAGACAGGGTGCGGACTACGAGCAGTACTTC

size: few
D: NA
V: TRBV7-9
J: TRBJ2-3
CDR3: CASSSDTQYF
DNA: TGTGCCAGCAGCTCTGATACGCAGTATTTT

size: NA
D: TRBD1
V: TRBV15
J: TRBJ2-7
CDR3: CATGTGGSYEQYF
DNA: TGTGCCACCGGGACAGGGGGCTCCTACGAGCAGTACTTC

size: NA
D: NA
V: TRBV5-6
J: TRBJ2-4
CDR3: CASSLGQTKNIQYF
DNA: TGTGCCAGCAGCTTGGGACAGACCAAAAACATTCAGTACTTC

size: NA
D: NA
V: TRBV27
J: TRBJ1-5
CDR3: CASSPYFVQGFNQPQHF
DNA: TGTGCCAGCAGTCCCTATTTTGTACAGGGTTTCAATCAGCCCCAGCATTTT

size: NA
D: NA
V: TRBV5-1
J: TRBJ2-7
CDR3: CASSEGIGEQYF
DNA: TGCGCCAGCAGCGAGGGGATCGGGGAGCAGTACTTC

size: NA
D: NA
V: TRBV7-9
J: TRBJ1-2
CDR3: CASSPAGTQSNYGYTF
DNA: TGTGCCAGCAGCCCTGCCGGGACACAATCTAACTATGGCTACACCTTC

size: NA
D: TRBD1
V: TRBV6-6
J: TRBJ2-5
CDR3: CASRGQPEETQYF
DNA: TGTGCCAGCAGGGGACAGCCCGAAGAGACCCAGTACTTC

size: NA
D: NA
V: TRBV29-1
J: TRBJ1-6
CDR3: CSGRASDNSPLHF
DNA: TGCAGCGGCCGGGCATCGGACAATTCACCCCTCCACTTT

size: few
D: NA
V: TRBV30
J: TRBJ1-2
CDR3: CAWFNREDYGYTF
DNA: TGTGCCTGGTTCAACAGGGAAGACTATGGCTACACCTTC

size: once
D: NA
V: TRBV2
J: TRBJ2-3
CDR3: CASSGLADTQYF
DNA: TGTGCCAGCAGTGGACTCGCAGATACGCAGTATTTT

size: NA
D: NA
V: TRBV9
J: TRBJ2-7
CDR3: CASSVNPTYEQYF
DNA: TGTGCCAGCAGCGTGAACCCTACCTACGAGCAGTACTTC

size: NA
D: NA
V: TRBV25-1
J: TRBJ2-5
CDR3: CASSDTYGETQYF
DNA: TGTGCCAGCAGTGATACCTACGGTGAGACCCAGTACTTC

size: NA
D: TRBD1
V: TRBV5-4
J: TRBJ1-2
CDR3: CASSSDRGGYTF
DNA: TGTGCCAGCAGCTCGGACAGGGGAGGCTACACCTTC

size: few
D: NA
V: TRBV29-1
J: TRBJ2-5
CDR3: CSAEWHQETQYF
DNA: TGCAGCGCGGAATGGCATCAAGAGACCCAGTACTTC

size: NA
D: NA
V: TRBV7-2
J: TRBJ2-1
CDR3: CASSLGGGPYNEQFF
DNA: TGTGCCAGCAGCTTAGGAGGGGGGCCTTACAATGAGCAGTTCTTC

size: once
D: NA
V: TRBV2
J: TRBJ2-5
CDR3: CASMQEETQYF
DNA: TGTGCCAGCATGCAGGAGGAGACCCAGTACTTC

size: NA
D: TRBD2
V: TRBV4-1
J: TRBJ2-1
CDR3: CASRQGLAGGSQGNEQFF
DNA: TGCGCCAGCAGACAAGGACTAGCGGGGGGGTCGCAAGGAAATGAGCAGTTCTTC

size: NA
D: NA
V: TRBV5-4
J: TRBJ1-2
CDR3: CASSLPGQLASYGYTF
DNA: TGTGCCAGCAGCTTGCCGGGACAATTGGCTAGCTATGGCTACACCTTC

size: NA
D: NA
V: TRBV29-1
J: TRBJ2-3
CDR3: CSVEDWVTDTQYF
DNA: TGCAGCGTTGAAGATTGGGTCACAGATACGCAGTATTTT

size: NA
D: NA
V: TRBV4-2
J: TRBJ2-1
CDR3: CASSQDPRYNEQFF
DNA: TGTGCCAGCAGCCAAGATCCAAGGTACAATGAGCAGTTCTTC

size: NA
D: NA
V: TRBV7-9
J: TRBJ2-5
CDR3: CASSLFAAGETQYF
DNA: TGTGCCAGCAGCTTGTTTGCTGCGGGGGAGACCCAGTACTTC

size: NA
D: NA
V: TRBV14
J: TRBJ2-1
CDR3: CASSPWTVGEQFF
DNA: TGTGCCAGCAGCCCATGGACAGTTGGTGAGCAGTTCTTC

size: NA
D: TRBD2
V: TRBV5-6
J: TRBJ2-2
CDR3: CASSSPTRLARELFF
DNA: TGTGCCAGCAGCTCCCCAACCCGACTAGCAAGGGAGCTGTTTTTT

size: few
D: NA
V: TRBV2
J: TRBJ1-2
CDR3: CASSENNYGYTF
DNA: TGTGCCAGCAGTGAAAATAACTATGGCTACACCTTC

size: few
D: TRBD1
V: TRBV7-8
J: TRBJ2-7
CDR3: CASSSGTGINEQYF
DNA: TGTGCCAGCAGCTCCGGGACAGGGATTAACGAGCAGTACTTC

size: NA
D: NA
V: TRBV2
J: TRBJ1-2
CDR3: CASSPRGDYGYTF
DNA: TGTGCCAGCAGTCCCCGGGGGGACTATGGCTACACCTTC

size: few
D: NA
V: TRBV29-1
J: TRBJ2-7
CDR3: CSVESGNYEQYF
DNA: TGCAGCGTTGAGTCGGGGAACTACGAGCAGTACTTC

size: NA
D: TRBD1
V: TRBV30
J: TRBJ2-7
CDR3: CAWSTGGSYEQYF
DNA: TGTGCCTGGAGTACAGGGGGCTCCTACGAGCAGTACTTC

size: NA
D: NA
V: TRBV4-2
J: TRBJ2-1
CDR3: CASSLGRTEQFF
DNA: TGTGCCAGCAGCCTTGGGCGCACTGAGCAGTTCTTC

size: NA
D: NA
V: TRBV2
J: TRBJ2-7
CDR3: CASSDKTRRHEQYF
DNA: TGTGCCAGCAGTGACAAAACCCGGCGGCACGAGCAGTACTTC

size: NA
D: TRBD1
V: TRBV5-1
J: TRBJ2-5
CDR3: CASSFGQGRETQYF
DNA: TGCGCCAGCAGCTTTGGACAGGGTCGAGAGACCCAGTACTTC

size: few
D: TRBD1
V: TRBV2
J: TRBJ1-1
CDR3: CASKLGGLNTEAFF
DNA: TGTGCCAGCAAGCTAGGGGGCTTGAACACTGAAGCTTTCTTT

size: NA
D: NA
V: TRBV29-1
J: TRBJ2-7
CDR3: CSVEGLSRANSYEQYF
DNA: TGCAGCGTCGAAGGACTTTCGAGGGCTAACTCCTACGAGCAGTACTTC

size: once
D: TRBD1
V: TRBV10-3
J: TRBJ2-2
CDR3: CATRTGSDTGELFF
DNA: TGTGCCACCCGGACAGGGTCGGACACCGGGGAGCTGTTTTTT